Detailed here is one T cell receptor (beta chain). Germline V CDR1 and CDR2: SGHAT, FQNNGV. The CDR3 spans 16 residues. The V and J ends lost 5 bases and 5 bases respectively, with 18 bases between them. These data are taken from a study of T-cell memory formation after mild COVID-19. Each CDR3 protein gets one entry after TCRdb re-called the 5' RACE reads with MiXCR. This sample has about 440,000 distinct CDR3 sequences; approximately 20% occur once, and the top ten carry 7.5% to 9.5%. Sequenced sample: PBMCs or a T cell subset sorted from them (not recorded which). This chain connects TRBV11-2 to TRBJ2-2; TRBD2 might be the D (6 bases). The sequence was obtained from an adult woman who had mild COVID-19 (a few samples of this study predate the infection). Cell type and time point are not known. CDR3 residues: CASSPPGTLRTGELFF. In DNA, the CDR3 is TGTGCCAGCAGCCCCCCCGGGACTCTCCGGACCGGGGAGCTGTTTTTT.